The sample holds many counts of the clone carrying this T cell receptor beta chain. Antigen: not known. The use of a sample-barcoded 5' primer and a J-beta primer mix characterized a second PCR of roughly 6 to 11 cycles. A single record per CDR3 protein comes from TCRdb applying MiXCR to the 5' RACE reads. The sample includes about 640,000 distinct CDR3 sequences, about 30% of them seen just once. PBMCs were isolated at a quantity of at least 6 million per sample. The data originate from a study of blood T cells in healthy people across ages. Whole-study results and caveats: A conclusive naive versus antigen-experienced comparison was prevented by the unsorted PBMCs.

Specimen: blood. This sequence was found in a woman older than 75 in good health.

CDR3: CASSSPGTGKIGYTF. CDR3 nucleotides: TGTGCCAGCAGTTCCCCCGGGACAGGGAAAATTGGCTACACCTTC. The chain carries TRBV27 and TRBJ1-2; 9 bases line up with TRBD1. The CDR3 contains 15 residues. Per germline, CDR1 MNHEY and CDR2 SMNVEV (reference sequence). The J segment lost 7 bases and the V segment lost 4 bases, leaving 10 bases of the junction unmatched.